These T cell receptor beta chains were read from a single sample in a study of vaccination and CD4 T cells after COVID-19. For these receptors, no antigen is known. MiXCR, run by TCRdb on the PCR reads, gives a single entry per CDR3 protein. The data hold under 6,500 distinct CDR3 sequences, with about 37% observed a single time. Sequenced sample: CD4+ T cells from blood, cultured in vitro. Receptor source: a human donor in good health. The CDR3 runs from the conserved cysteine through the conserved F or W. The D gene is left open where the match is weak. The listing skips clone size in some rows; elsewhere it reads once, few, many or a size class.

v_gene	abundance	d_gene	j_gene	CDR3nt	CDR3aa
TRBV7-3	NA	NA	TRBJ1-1	TGTGCCAGCAGCTTATTGGGCCCGGCGAACACTGAAGCTTTCTTT	CASSLLGPANTEAFF
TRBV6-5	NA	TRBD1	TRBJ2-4	TGTGCCAGCAGTTACGGCGGACAGGGCAAAAACATTCAGTACTTC	CASSYGGQGKNIQYF
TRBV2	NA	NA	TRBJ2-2	TGTGCCAGCAGTGTCCGACAGAACACCGGGGAGCTGTTTTTT	CASSVRQNTGELFF
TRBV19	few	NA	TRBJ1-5	TGTGCCAGTAGTGACCAAGGCGGACAGCCCCAGCATTTT	CASSDQGGQPQHF
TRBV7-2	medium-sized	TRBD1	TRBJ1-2	TGTGCCAGCAGCTTCACAGGGGGCGGCTACACCTTC	CASSFTGGGYTF
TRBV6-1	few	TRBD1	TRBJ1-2	TGTGCCAGCAGTACCCCGGGACAGGGGGGCTACACCTTC	CASSTPGQGGYTF
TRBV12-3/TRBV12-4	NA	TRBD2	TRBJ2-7	TGTGCCAGCAGCCCAAGCGGGGGGGGTTACGAGCAGTACTTC	CASSPSGGGYEQYF
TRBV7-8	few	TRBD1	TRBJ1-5	TGTGCCAGCAGCTTAGGGACAGGGGGCTTGGGTCAGCCCCAGCATTTT	CASSLGTGGLGQPQHF
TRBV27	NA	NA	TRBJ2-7	TGTGCCAGCAGTTCGCTACAGGTAATAGCCTACGAGCAGTACTTC	CASSSLQVIAYEQYF
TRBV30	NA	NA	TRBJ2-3	TGTGCCTGGAGTGTGACGACAGATACGCAGTATTTT	CAWSVTTDTQYF
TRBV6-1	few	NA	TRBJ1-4	TGTGCCAGCCAGGGTGGGTTACTGTTTTTT	CASQGGLLFF
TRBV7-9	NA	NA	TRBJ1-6	TGTGCCAGCAGCTCAGGGGTCTCCTATAATTCACCCCTCCACTTT	CASSSGVSYNSPLHF
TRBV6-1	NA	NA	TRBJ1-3	TGTGCCAGCACGCGAGGGGCGGGGGGAGAAAACACCATATATTTT	CASTRGAGGENTIYF
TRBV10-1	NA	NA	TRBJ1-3	TGCGCCAGCAGTGGAGCGATGGGAAACACCATATATTTT	CASSGAMGNTIYF
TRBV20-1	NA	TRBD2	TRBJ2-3	TGCAGTGCTAAGGGGACTAGAAGACGGACAGATACGCAGTATTTT	CSAKGTRRRTDTQYF
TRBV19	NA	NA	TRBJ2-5	TGTGCCAGTACTCCGGGCAGCAGAAAAGAGACCCAGTACTTC	CASTPGSRKETQYF
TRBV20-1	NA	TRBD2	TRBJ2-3	TGCAGAGCCCCGTCCCCGACTAGCGGGGTGAGAGATACGCAGTATTTT	CRAPSPTSGVRDTQYF
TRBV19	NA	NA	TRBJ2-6	TGTGCCTCCAGGGTAGGTGGGGCCAACGTCCTGACTTTC	CASRVGGANVLTF
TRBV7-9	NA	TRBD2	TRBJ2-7	TGTGCCAGCAGCTTCCTCCTAACTAGCGACGAGCAGTACTTC	CASSFLLTSDEQYF
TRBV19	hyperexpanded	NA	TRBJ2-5	TGTGCCAGTAGTACGTCCGGTGGGGCAATGGGAGAGACCCAGTACTTC	CASSTSGGAMGETQYF
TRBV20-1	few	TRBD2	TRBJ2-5	TGCAGTGCTAGGTCTAGCGGAGAGACCCAGTACTTC	CSARSSGETQYF
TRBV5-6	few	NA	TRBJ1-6	TGTGCCAGCAGCTCAAGTGGGTCACCCCTCCACTTT	CASSSSGSPLHF
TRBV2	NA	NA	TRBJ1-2	TGTGCCAGCAATGAAAAGGGGTATGGCTACACCTTC	CASNEKGYGYTF
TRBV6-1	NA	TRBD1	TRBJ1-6	TGTGCCAGCAGCCGACCGGGGACAGCCTCCTATAATTCACCCCTCCACTTT	CASSRPGTASYNSPLHF
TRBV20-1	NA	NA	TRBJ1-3	TGCGGGGGGGATATAGCCGGAAACACCATATATTTT	CGGDIAGNTIYF
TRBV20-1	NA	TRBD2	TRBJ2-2	TGCAGTGCTTCCCCTAGCGGGGGGGCCTTCGGGGAGCTGTTTTTT	CSASPSGGAFGELFF
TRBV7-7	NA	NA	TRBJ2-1	TGTGCTAGCAGCCCTGCTGGGGGGCGAGAGCAGTTCTTC	CASSPAGGREQFF